The 9 T cell receptor beta chains reported below all come from one sample, sequenced in a study of CD8+ T cells in alopecia areata (dated by TCRdb to the late 2010s). Library preparation employed the immunoSEQ multiplex PCR assay. For TCR sequencing, RNA was extracted from every sample and reverse transcribed into cDNA to serve as template. TCRdb took this table from immuneACCESS and kept in-frame rearrangements with V and J called. Such tables lack part of the clones; where checked against another copy, unresolved V genes explain under half of the gap, and the rest is unexplained. Here the sample has tens of thousands of clones; approximately 54% occur a single time. The top ten hold approximately 1.8% of the sample. CD4+ cells from a few biomarker-study patients were further sorted into CD25+CD127- cells. The source material was CD4+ Tregs sorted from blood. The receptors were gathered from a human donor with alopecia areata.

The rearrangement links TRBV5-1 to TRBJ2-7; TRBD1 matches at 10 bases. Trimming at V came to 4 bases and at J to 6 bases, leaving 16 bases not matched to a gene. Germline assignment: CDR1 SGHRS and CDR2 YFSETQ. The CDR3 has 17 residues. The CDR3 is CASSPVRGGQGSGEQYF. The CDR3 nucleotides read TGCGCCAGCAGCCCGGTCAGGGGGGGACAGGGGTCGGGCGAGCAGTACTTC.

The gene calls are TRBV5-1 and TRBJ2-3; a weak D match, TRBD1 (6 bases). CDR1 is SGHRS, CDR2 YFSETQ, per germline. The CDR3 spans 16 residues. Trimming removed 5 bases from V and 1 base from J, with 17 bases in between. This CDR3 is CASSRGNFGGTDTQYF. In DNA form, the CDR3 reads TGCGCCAGCAGTAGGGGGAATTTTGGCGGCACAGATACGCAGTATTTT.

This chain uses TRBV10-3 with TRBJ2-3, with 8 bases fitting TRBD2. V gave up 7 bases and J gave up 5 bases; unmatched junction bases: 8. CDR3 length: 14 residues. Germline assignment: CDR1 ENHRY and CDR2 SYGVKD. CDR3 loop: CAINVAGRQDTQYF. As DNA, the CDR3 is TGTGCCATCAACGTAGCGGGGCGTCAAGATACGCAGTATTTT.

V and J are TRBV19 and TRBJ2-3; 12 bases line up with TRBD2. Germline-derived CDR1 and CDR2 are LNHDA and SQIVND (reference sequence). The CDR3 extends over 13 amino acids. The CDR3 region has the DNA TGTACCACTAGCGGGGGGAACGCAGATACGCAGTATTTT. Protein: CTTSGGNADTQYF.

This clone was counted a few times. The CDR3 DNA reads TGTGCCAGCAGCCCTTCCGGGAGCAGAACCATCGAGCAGTACTTC. Its protein is CASSPSGSRTIEQYF. V gene TRBV14 combines with J gene TRBJ2-7; maybe TRBD2 (6 bases). Germline V gives CDR1 SGHDN, CDR2 FVKESK. Trimming stripped 4 bases from V and 6 bases from J, with 19 bases between. CDR3 length: 15 amino acids.

The V call is TRBV6-4, the J call TRBJ1-5; D unclear. Germline CDR1 is MRHNA and CDR2 is SNTAGT. Trimming left V 9 bases short and J 6 bases short, with 15 bases between. This CDR3 region has 13 residues. The CDR3, as DNA: TGTGCCAGTGCCCTTGAAGAGGGTCAGCCCCAGCATTTT. Translation gives CASALEEGQPQHF.

V and J are TRBV29-1 and TRBJ1-3; possibly TRBD1 for D (5 bases). Deletions cut 4 bases from V and 5 bases from J, with 27 bases between. The CDR3 is made up of 18 amino acids. The germline V gene encodes CDR1 SQVTM and CDR2 ANQGSEA. The CDR3 here is CSVGGLYTARGTRNTIYF. In nucleotides, the CDR3 is TGCAGCGTTGGGGGACTTTACACGGCCCGAGGTACCCGAAACACCATATATTTT.

This rearrangement joins TRBV5-1 to TRBJ1-1, with 7 bases matching TRBD1. Germline trimming cut 3 bases from V and 4 bases from J; bases unmatched to any gene: 9. Germline assignment: CDR1 SGHRS and CDR2 YFSETQ. This CDR3 region has 15 residues. Here the CDR3 DNA reads TGCGCCAGCAGCTCCCTGCAGGCAGGGGGCACTGAAGCTTTCTTT. This translates into CASSSLQAGGTEAFF.

The gene calls are TRBV13 and TRBJ2-7, with D maybe TRBD2 (5 bases). The CDR3 has 15 residues. CDR1 and CDR2 (germline): PRHDT, FYEKMQ (reference sequence). V shed 0 bases and J shed 0 bases, with 9 bases lying between them. The CDR3 region has the DNA TGTGCCAGCAGCTTAGGAGGGAGTCTCTCCTACGAGCAGTACTTC. This encodes CASSLGGSLSYEQYF.